This T cell receptor (beta chain) was found in a study of cytomegalovirus exposure and HLA in healthy donors. Overall study: An earlier analysis identified 120 million or so unique TCR beta sequences in approximately 170 million T cells.

The PCR ran on 60 Vbeta and 13 Jbeta primers. Profiled with immunoSEQ multiplex PCR; TCRdb holds only in-frame clones, not every one. The table records 200,000 to 250,000 clones, 65% to 85% of them present only once. The germline V and J ends were trimmed by 5 bases and 7 bases, with 12 bases remaining between them. Germline V gene sequence: CDR1 SEHNR, CDR2 FQNEAQ (reference sequence). This CDR3 region has 14 residues. Findings and limits, study-wide: The study had only CMV serostatus as immune exposure information.

Points on this clone: What it binds is unknown.

The chain employs TRBV7-9 and TRBJ1-6; D is perhaps TRBD1 (6 bases). The sample comprised PBMCs. This sequence was found in a man aged 50 to 59 in good health and CMV-seronegative. In DNA, the CDR3 is TGTGCCAGCAGCCTTGGACAGACAAATTCACCCCTCCACTTT. It translates to CASSLGQTNSPLHF. Looking up the rest from reference TRBV7-9 and TRBJ1-6 gives the full variable domain: DTGVSQNPRHKITKRGQNVTFRCDPISEHNRLYWYRQTLGQGPEFLTYFQNEAQLEKSRLLSDRFSAERPKGSFSTLEIQRTEQGDSAMYLCASSLGQTNSPLHFGNGTRLTVT.